The present entry profiles one T cell receptor (beta chain) with its context. The antigen it recognizes is unknown. Base qualities were left out, and no much larger clone turns up one base away. V is reduced by 5 bases and J by 0 bases, leaving a spacing of 11 bases between them. The CDR3 contains 14 residues, cysteine and phenylalanine counted. Just CDR3 DNA is preserved here, 42 bases in frame from base 1. Per the germline V gene (reference sequence), MNHEY is the CDR1 and SMNVEV is the CDR2. This specimen comes from a study of shared clonotypes between healthy human individuals (TCRdb year 2020). Describing the broader study: A couple of women and three men aged 18 to 49 years were included in the cohort. Blood TCR repertoires of about five healthy adults were deeply sequenced to estimate repertoire size and the extent of clonotype sharing between individuals. Different laboratories and diverse techniques were used to prepare libraries and sequence TCR repertoires, to increase sequencing depth and limit assay-specific biases. Between about 0.9 and 9 billion PBMCs per donor were obtained by leukapheresis. For each donor, three plates each were used for CD4 naive and CD4 memory, two plates were used for CD8 naive, and one plate was used for CD8 memory.

The donors were healthy, HIV-negative adults with no recently reported acute infections or vaccinations. All donors were Caucasian adults living in Nashville, Tennessee, USA. Magnetic negative selection was used to enrich CD4+ T cells, after which naive cells were positively selected on CD45RA and the negative fraction became the memory subset. Blood was obtained by leukapheresis, after which PBMCs were separated by Ficoll-Histopaque density gradient centrifugation and cryopreserved in liquid nitrogen vapor phase. Purity and quantity of every magnetically sorted T cell population were checked by analytical flow cytometry. Each sorted fraction had its genomic DNA isolated and then quantified by UV absorbance on a Nanodrop 2000c. Summary of the overall study and its limitations: When a few donors were compared, the shared fraction of clonotypes was about 5% for naive CD4, 3.5% to 4% for naive CD8, more than 2% for memory CD4, and less than 0.45% for memory CD8. Estimated clonotype richness was generally larger for naive than for memory subsets. Compared with non-shared clonotypes, clonotypes shared by all four sorted-subset donors had higher generation probabilities. Only blood was sampled, and tissue TCR repertoires likely differ from those in blood. Rarefaction of sorted-subset datasets indicated incomplete sequencing despite the large sequencing depth. Pairwise subsampling indicated that sequencing depth was expected to affect the degree of clonotype sharing among donors. The genetic and exposure-history diversity represented was limited by the small number of donors.

Using the deep immunoSEQ assay, TCR CDR3 regions were amplified from genomic DNA by multiplex PCR. For each cell subset, the extracted genomic DNA was distributed evenly across all wells of several immunoSEQ 96-well plates, and each plate served as one replicate. For sorted subsets, 150 to 250 ng genomic DNA, equal to 30,000 to 35,000 T cell genomes, was loaded into each replicate PCR. Purified libraries were quantified with a Qubit 3.0 fluorometer, sized on a Bioanalyzer 2100, and re-quantified with the KAPA Library Quantification kit. A separate single-read 150-cycle Illumina NextSeq 550 flow cell was used to sequence each immunoSEQ 96-well plate. The paper's processing steps were these. Because the immunoSEQ output included only junctional sequences and no quality scores, the filtering could not be the same as the filtering used for full-length reads. Sequences were annotated with PyIR, a Python wrapper for IgBLAST v1.9, and V/J genes and CDR3 were assigned using IMGT germline references. Reads with weak V/J assignments (E-value above 1e-6), missing CDR3, stop codons, out-of-frame junctions, or ambiguous translated residues were removed. V3J clonotypes were defined as sequences sharing the same inferred V gene, J gene, and CDR3 amino acid sequence. The percentage overlap between two repertoires was calculated by dividing the number of shared unique clonotypes by the size of the smaller repertoire. Richness of each repertoire was evaluated using RTK rarefaction, the Chao1 estimator, and Recon v2.1 estimates of unobserved clonotypes. Generation probabilities were computed with OLGA for all TCRbeta clonotypes obtained by the gDNA method from several donors. The clones in this table, taken by TCRdb from immuneACCESS, are in-frame only. Not every clone is retained; where verified, under half of the shortfall comes from an unresolved V gene, and the cause of the rest is unknown. V and J calls and clone size are those listed in that table; D and trimming were worked out from the DNA. Across this sample there are some 1 million clones, with roughly 70% seen only once. The ten largest clones capture about 1.5% of the sample.

The material sequenced was memory CD4+ T cells sorted from blood. The label giving this sample's cell subset or site can be read as: CD45RA-negative fraction. The V and J genes are TRBV27 and TRBJ2-7, with the D segment identity uncertain. The sequence came from a young man in good health. CDR3 region: CASSPLGGSYEQYF. The DNA reads as follows: TGTGCCAGCAGTCCGCTGGGTGGCTCCTACGAGCAGTACTTC.